Each of the 23 T cell receptor beta chains below was sequenced from the same sample in a study of cytomegalovirus exposure and HLA in healthy donors. PCR primers comprised 60 Vbeta and 13 Jbeta primers. Sequencing was performed with immunoSEQ multiplex PCR; in TCRdb, only in-frame clones are kept and a portion is missing. The sample carries about 190,000 clones, approximately 88% recorded once. The sequencing sample was made of PBMCs. These receptors were obtained from a woman in her forties or fifties in good health and CMV-seropositive.

The CDR3 region is CASSLEGPGNSPLHF. The CDR3 region has the DNA TGTGCCAGCAGCTTGGAGGGACCGGGTAATTCACCCCTCCACTTT. J is TRBJ1-6 and V is TRBV13; perhaps TRBD1 as D (5 bases). Trimming left V 3 bases short and J 6 bases short, with 12 bases between. Germline V gives CDR1 PRHDT, CDR2 FYEKMQ (reference sequence). This CDR3 is 15 amino acids long.

Details on this clone: This sample includes further DNA sequences coding for the same CDR3. The chain is built from TRBV20-1 and TRBJ2-7, with a tentative D call TRBD1 (6 bases). The CDR3 loop spans 11 amino acids. CDR1 and CDR2 from the germline V gene are DFQATT and SNEGSKA (reference sequence). Trimming pared 6 bases from V and 4 bases from J, leaving 10 bases between. CDR3 coding DNA: TGCAGTGCGCTACAGGGTTACGAGCAGTACTTC. Translated: CSALQGYEQYF.

This chain links TRBV7-2 with TRBJ2-2; maybe TRBD2 (7 bases). Germline values: CDR1 SGHTA, CDR2 FQGNSA. This CDR3 is 17 amino acids long. Deletions cut 1 base from V and 4 bases from J, with 16 bases between. CDR3 sequence: CASSLVGGGVGTGELFF. DNA of the CDR3: TGTGCCAGCAGCTTAGTAGGGGGGGGCGTAGGCACCGGGGAGCTGTTTTTT.

The chain has TRBV7-3 and TRBJ1-1; D is unresolved. Trimming took off 5 bases at V and 3 bases at J, with 13 bases between the two ends. Germline V lookup: CDR1 SGHTA, CDR2 FQGTGA. The CDR3 runs 14 residues. DNA for the CDR3: TGTGCCAGCAGCCCCGTAGCGTGGGACACTGAAGCTTTCTTT. Translation gives CASSPVAWDTEAFF.

This clone is a singleton in its sample. The rearrangement uses TRBV6-1 and TRBJ2-5, with D tentatively TRBD1 (5 bases). Germline assignment: CDR1 MNHNS and CDR2 SASEGT. The CDR3 is 15 residues long. V lost 4 bases and J 0 bases, leaving 12 bases between the germline ends. CDR3 in DNA: TGTGCCAGCAGTGCCGATACAGGATACCAAGAGACCCAGTACTTC. Its translation: CASSADTGYQETQYF.

The CDR3 coding sequence is TGTGCCAGCAGCTTGACTGACAGTCCGGGAAACACCATATATTTT. Encoded protein: CASSLTDSPGNTIYF. V gene TRBV7-2 combines with J gene TRBJ1-3, with a possible D match to TRBD1 (5 bases). CDR1 is SGHTA, CDR2 FQGNSA, per germline. Trimming cost V 3 bases and J 4 bases, with 13 bases left between them. The CDR3 contains 15 residues.

The chain recombines TRBV28 with TRBJ1-6; tentative D call: TRBD1 (5 bases). Germline V CDR1 and CDR2: MDHEN, SYDVKM. This CDR3 is built from 14 residues. V shed 1 base and J shed 6 bases, with 7 bases lying between them. CDR3 loop: CASSLYRINSPLHF. For the CDR3, the DNA is TGTGCCAGCAGTTTATACAGGATTAATTCACCCCTCCACTTT.

The chain employs TRBV5-1 and TRBJ2-2, with 10 bases aligning to TRBD1. Germline assignment: CDR1 SGHRS and CDR2 YFSETQ. V gave up 0 bases and J gave up 5 bases; unmatched junction bases: 7. This CDR3 has 17 residues. CDR3 sequence reads: CASSLGPRTGGTGELFF. The CDR3 region has the DNA TGCGCCAGCAGCTTGGGACCGCGGACAGGGGGGACCGGGGAGCTGTTTTTT.

The chain combines TRBV6-5 with TRBJ2-1; 9 bases align to TRBD1. With 8 bases clipped from V and 4 bases from J, the junction kept 6 bases outside the gene matches. Germline V gives CDR1 MNHEY, CDR2 SVGAGI. This CDR3 contains 14 residues. For the CDR3, the DNA is TGTGCCAGCGGCGACAGGGGGGGGTACAATGAGCAGTTCTTC. It codes for CASGDRGGYNEQFF.

The chain is built from TRBV2 and TRBJ2-1, with TRBD2 as a possible D gene (7 bases). This CDR3 comprises 16 residues. CDR1 SNHLY and CDR2 FYNNEI come from the germline V gene. The V end was cut by 3 bases, the J end by 5 bases, with 17 bases between. The CDR3: CASSDLLGGADNEQFF. The CDR3 DNA follows: TGTGCCAGCAGTGATCTTCTAGGGGGGGCGGACAATGAGCAGTTCTTC.

The chain recombines TRBV19 with TRBJ2-5, with D hard to call. With the DNA end fitting TRBJ2-7 better, the J assignment may be wrong. The CDR3 has 12 amino acids. Germline CDR1 reads LNHDA; CDR2 reads SQIVND (reference sequence). CDR3 nucleotide sequence: TGTGCCAGTAGCGCTATGGACTACGAGCAGTACTTC. This encodes CASSAMDYEQYF.

This rearrangement joins TRBV11-2 to TRBJ2-1; 9 bases agree with TRBD2. V lost 5 bases, J lost 6 bases, and 5 bases stayed unmatched. The length of the CDR3 is 14 residues. Germline V gene data show CDR1 as SGHAT and CDR2 as FQNNGV. The CDR3 reads CASSPTSGSNEQFF. CDR3 DNA sequence: TGTGCCAGCAGCCCTACTAGCGGGTCCAATGAGCAGTTCTTC. Supplemented by reference TRBV11-2 and TRBJ2-1, the full variable domain reads EAGVAQSPRYKIIEKRQSVAFWCNPISGHATLYWYQQILGQGPKLLIQFQNNGVVDDSQLPKDRFSAERLKGVDSTLKIQPAKLEDSAVYLCASSPTSGSNEQFFGPGTRLTVL.

The genes are TRBV7-9 and TRBJ2-3; TRBD2 matches 8 bases. Trimming cost V 4 bases and J 4 bases; bases outside gene matches: 4. The CDR3 spans 14 residues. Germline V CDR1 and CDR2: SEHNR, FQNEAQ (reference sequence). The CDR3 region is CASSSSGGADTQYF. CDR3 nucleotides: TGTGCCAGCAGCTCAAGCGGGGGCGCAGATACGCAGTATTTT.

The chain joins TRBV27 to TRBJ2-7; 8 bases line up with TRBD2. This CDR3 comprises 14 residues. The V segment lost 6 bases and the J segment 2 bases; nucleotides outside the gene matches: 6. Germline-derived CDR1 and CDR2 are MNHEY and SMNVEV (reference sequence). CDR3: CASSAPGLAYEQYF. The CDR3 DNA reads as TGTGCCAGCAGCGCTCCGGGACTAGCCTACGAGCAGTACTTC.

The chain couples TRBV6-5 to TRBJ2-1, with D possibly TRBD2 on 6 matching bases. CDR3 length equals 14 residues. CDR1 is MNHEY, CDR2 SVGAGI, per germline. The V and J ends lost 8 bases and 0 bases respectively, with 11 bases between them. In DNA, the CDR3 is TGTGCCAGCGGTAGCGGTCGCTCCTACAATGAGCAGTTCTTC. It is translated as CASGSGRSYNEQFF.

The V gene is TRBV7-2, the J gene TRBJ2-7; 8 nucleotides line up with TRBD2. This CDR3 comprises 13 residues. CDR1 and CDR2 from the germline V gene are SGHTA and FQGNSA. With V trimmed by 4 bases and J by 9 bases, 8 bases remained unmatched. The CDR3 sequence: CASSWGRGGGQYF. The CDR3 DNA reads TGTGCCAGCAGCTGGGGACGGGGGGGTGGGCAGTACTTC.

This clone is a singleton in its sample. An end of the junction does not agree with germline; a read error may underlie this. The rearrangement joins TRBV7-9 to TRBJ2-7; 10 bases line up with TRBD1. Looked up from germline, CDR1 is SEHNR and CDR2 is FQNEAQ (reference sequence). The CDR3 covers 16 residues. The CDR3 DNA is TGTTCCAGCAGCTCCTGGGGGGGACAGGGGTATTACGAGCAGTACTTC. Amino acid sequence: CSSSSWGGQGYYEQYF.

This clone has only one observation. This rearrangement joins TRBV18 to TRBJ1-6; 10 bases agree with TRBD1. Germline lookup yields CDR1 KGHSH and CDR2 LQKENI. This CDR3 contains 16 residues. Unmatched junction bases numbered 11, after V lost 6 bases and J lost 9 bases. CDR3 sequence reads: CASSQSRDRGGSPLHF. CDR3 bases: TGTGCCAGCTCTCAATCTCGGGACAGGGGAGGTTCACCCCTCCACTTT.

The chain is built from TRBV9 and TRBJ2-6; 8 positions agree with TRBD1. Germline-derived CDR1 and CDR2 are SGDLS and YYNGEE. The ends lost 0 bases at V and 1 base at J; junction bases unmatched: 3. CDR3 length: 17 residues. The CDR3 DNA reads as TGTGCCAGCAGCGTAGCGCAGGGGGCGTCTGGGGCCAACGTCCTGACTTTC. It specifies CASSVAQGASGANVLTF.

The chain employs TRBV4-3 and TRBJ2-2; TRBD1 matches at 9 bases. Germline V gene lookup returns CDR1 LGHNA and CDR2 YSLEER. There are 17 residues in the CDR3. Unmatched junction bases numbered 8, after V lost 1 base and J lost 5 bases. The CDR3: CASSQAYRGHGTGELFF. The CDR3 DNA follows: TGCGCCAGCAGCCAAGCTTACAGGGGGCATGGGACCGGGGAGCTGTTTTTT.

The CDR3 protein is CASSTGQGEKLFF. The CDR3 DNA reads TGTGCCAGCTCAACGGGACAGGGTGAAAAACTGTTTTTT. This chain links TRBV18 with TRBJ1-4; 9 bases are a match to TRBD1. Trimming at V came to 5 bases and at J to 7 bases, leaving 2 bases not matched to a gene. Germline loops: CDR1 KGHSH, CDR2 LQKENI. The CDR3 has 13 residues.

The rearrangement uses TRBV29-1 and TRBJ1-4, with D perhaps matching TRBD1 (6 bases). The V gene lost 6 bases and the J gene lost 8 bases, with 16 bases spanning the gap. The germline V gene has CDR1 SQVTM and CDR2 ANQGSEA. There are 13 residues in the CDR3. This CDR3 reads CSVDGGQGEKLFF. CDR3 DNA: TGCAGCGTAGACGGGGGGCAAGGAGAAAAACTGTTTTTT.

The CDR3 loop is CASIRDRGETQYF. In DNA form, the CDR3 reads TGTGCCAGCATCCGGGACAGGGGAGAGACCCAGTACTTC. The genes are TRBV2 and TRBJ2-5; 10 bases are a match to TRBD1. V lost 7 bases to trimming and J lost 4 bases; unmatched junction nucleotides: 3. The CDR3 has 13 amino acids. CDR1 and CDR2 (germline): SNHLY, FYNNEI.